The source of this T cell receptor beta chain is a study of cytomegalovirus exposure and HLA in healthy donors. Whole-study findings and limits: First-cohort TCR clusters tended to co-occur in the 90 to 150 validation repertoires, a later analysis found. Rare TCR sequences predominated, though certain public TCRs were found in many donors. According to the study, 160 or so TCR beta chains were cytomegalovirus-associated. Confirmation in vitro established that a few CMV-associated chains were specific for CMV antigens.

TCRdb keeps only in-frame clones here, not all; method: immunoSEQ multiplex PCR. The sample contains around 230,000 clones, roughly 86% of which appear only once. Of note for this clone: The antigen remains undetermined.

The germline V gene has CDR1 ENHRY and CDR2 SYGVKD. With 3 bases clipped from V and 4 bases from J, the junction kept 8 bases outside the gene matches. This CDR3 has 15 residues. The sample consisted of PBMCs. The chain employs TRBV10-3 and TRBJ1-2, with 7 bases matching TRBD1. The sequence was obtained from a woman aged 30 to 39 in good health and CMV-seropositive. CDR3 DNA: TGTGCCATCAGTGATCCAGGACAGGTCGGCTATGGCTACACCTTC. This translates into CAISDPGQVGYGYTF.